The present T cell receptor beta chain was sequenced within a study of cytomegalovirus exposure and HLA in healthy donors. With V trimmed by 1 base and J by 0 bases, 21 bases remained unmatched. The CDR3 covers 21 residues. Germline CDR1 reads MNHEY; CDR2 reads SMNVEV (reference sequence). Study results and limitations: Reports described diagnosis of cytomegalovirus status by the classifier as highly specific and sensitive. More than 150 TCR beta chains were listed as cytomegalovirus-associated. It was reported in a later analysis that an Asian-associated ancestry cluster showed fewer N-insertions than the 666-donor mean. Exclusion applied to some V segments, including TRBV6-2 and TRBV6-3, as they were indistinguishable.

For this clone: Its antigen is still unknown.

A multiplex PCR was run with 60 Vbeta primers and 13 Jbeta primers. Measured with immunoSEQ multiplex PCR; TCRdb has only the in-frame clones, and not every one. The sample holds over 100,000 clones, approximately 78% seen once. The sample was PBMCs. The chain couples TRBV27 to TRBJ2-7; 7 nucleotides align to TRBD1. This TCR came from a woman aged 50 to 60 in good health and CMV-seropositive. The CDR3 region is CASSLFNPGPYGQEYSYEQYF. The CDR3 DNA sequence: TGTGCCAGCAGTTTATTCAATCCCGGGCCCTACGGACAGGAGTACTCCTACGAGCAGTACTTC.